The entry below describes one TCR beta chain. The entry originates in a study of T-cell memory formation after mild COVID-19. MiXCR, applied by TCRdb to the 5' RACE reads, yields one record per CDR3 protein. The sample has hundreds of thousands of distinct CDR3 sequences, about a sixth seen once. The specimen was PBMCs or a T cell subset sorted from them (not recorded which). The sequence derives from an adult woman who had mild COVID-19 (a few samples of this study predate the infection). Cell type and time point are not known.

The CDR3 is CASVRQGEEKLFF. CDR3 nucleotides: TGTGCCAGCGTGAGACAGGGGGAGGAAAAACTGTTTTTT. The chain joins TRBV3-1 to TRBJ1-4; TRBD1 aligns across 9 bases. Unmatched junction bases numbered 6, after V lost 8 bases and J lost 8 bases. The germline V gene encodes CDR1 LGHDT and CDR2 YNNKEL (reference sequence). CDR3 length: 13 residues.